Listed below are T cell receptor beta chains from one sample, sequenced in a study of blood T cell repertoires in COVID-19. Sequenced by immunoSEQ multiplex PCR; TCRdb stores in-frame clones only, minus some. The sample holds around 250,000 clones; approximately 84% are singletons and the top ten take around 3.6%. Material: PBMCs or T cells enriched from blood (not recorded which). These receptor sequences come from a man in his forties or fifties who had recovered from COVID-19. CDR3s include the opening cysteine and the closing phenylalanine or tryptophan. D genes are given only for firm matches. Clone size is not always given. Where it is, it says once, few, many or a class for expanded clones.

D	V	J	size	length	DNA	CDR3
NA	TRBV7-3	TRBJ2-7	NA	13	TGTGCCAGCAGCTTAACGCAGGGCTACGAGCAGTACTTC	CASSLTQGYEQYF
NA	TRBV25-1	TRBJ1-2	NA	13	TGTGCCAGCAGAGGCGAGGGATACGGGGGCTACACCTTC	CASRGEGYGGYTF
NA	TRBV28	TRBJ2-3	NA	12	TGTGCCAGCGAAGGGGGGAGGGAAACGCAGTATTTT	CASEGGRETQYF
TRBD2	TRBV29-1	TRBJ2-1	NA	13	TGCAGCGACCGGACTAGCGGACTCAATGAGCAGTTCTTC	CSDRTSGLNEQFF
NA	TRBV7-6	TRBJ2-5	NA	14	TGTGCCAGCAGCATTGGACAATCCCAAGAGACCCAGTACTTC	CASSIGQSQETQYF
NA	TRBV19	TRBJ1-5	NA	15	TGTGCCAGTAGTATTTCGGGGGGCGCGGGTCAGCCCCAGCATTTT	CASSISGGAGQPQHF
TRBD1	TRBV29-1	TRBJ2-7	NA	13	TGCAGCGTTGGAGGGACAGCCTCCTACGAGCAGTACTTC	CSVGGTASYEQYF
NA	TRBV7-3	TRBJ2-6	NA	20	TGTGCCAGCAGCTCCCCCCCCGCAGGAAGGGGCCCCTCTGGGGCCAACGTCCTGACTTTC	CASSSPPAGRGPSGANVLTF
NA	TRBV12-3/TRBV12-4	TRBJ2-1	NA	13	TGTGCCAGCAGGGTACTAGATTACAATGAGCAGTTCTTC	CASRVLDYNEQFF
TRBD1	TRBV11-3	TRBJ2-7	few	13	TGTGCCAGCACCGCCGGGGACAGACGCGAGCAGTACTTC	CASTAGDRREQYF
NA	TRBV16	TRBJ2-1	NA	14	TGTGCCAGCAGCCAAGGCTTTAGGGGCAATGAGCAGTTCTTC	CASSQGFRGNEQFF
NA	TRBV5-5	TRBJ2-7	NA	14	TGTGCCAGCAGCTTGTTTGCGGAGAGCTACGAGCAGTACTTC	CASSLFAESYEQYF
NA	TRBV6-1	TRBJ2-3	NA	15	TGTGCCAGCAGTGAAGCGGCGGGACTCACAGATACGCAGTATTTT	CASSEAAGLTDTQYF
NA	TRBV25-1	TRBJ1-4	once	16	TGTGCCAGCAGCGTTCAAACTGCCACAGGAAATGAAAAACTGTTTTTT	CASSVQTATGNEKLFF
TRBD1	TRBV6-5	TRBJ1-2	NA	14	TGTGCCAGCAGGGAGACAGGGGGGAACTATGGCTACACCTTC	CASRETGGNYGYTF
TRBD2	TRBV7-2	TRBJ2-3	NA	16	TGTGCCAGCAGCTTAGGTGGCGGGGGTACCATAGATACGCAGTATTTT	CASSLGGGGTIDTQYF
TRBD2	TRBV5-4	TRBJ2-5	NA	15	TGTGCCAGCACTCCGGCGGGGGGCAGGGAGGAGACCCAGTACTTC	CASTPAGGREETQYF
TRBD1	TRBV7-2	TRBJ1-4	NA	16	TGTGCCAGCAGCTTAGCGCCGGGACAGGGCTTTGAAAAACTGTTTTTT	CASSLAPGQGFEKLFF
TRBD2	TRBV7-2	TRBJ2-3	NA	15	TGTGCCAGCAGCTCCCGGGCGAGCGGGAGGGATACGCAGTATTTT	CASSSRASGRDTQYF
NA	TRBV4-1	TRBJ2-7	NA	15	TGCGCCAGCAGCCAAGAGGACACGTTTTTATACGAGCAGTACTTC	CASSQEDTFLYEQYF
TRBD1	TRBV19	TRBJ1-2	NA	14	TGTGCCAGTAATCAAGACAGGGGGCAGGAAGGCTACACCTTC	CASNQDRGQEGYTF
TRBD2	TRBV19	TRBJ2-1	NA	13	TGTGCCAGTAGTATGAGACTAGCGGGACTGCAGTTCTTC	CASSMRLAGLQFF
TRBD2	TRBV14	TRBJ2-1	once	14	TGTGCCAGCAGCCAAAGGACACGGGGGGATGAGCAGTTCTTC	CASSQRTRGDEQFF
NA	TRBV7-8	TRBJ1-3	NA	12	TGTGCCAGCAGCTTATCTCGGGACACCATATATTTT	CASSLSRDTIYF
NA	TRBV7-3	TRBJ2-3	NA	15	TGTGCCAGCAGCCCTATGGGGCATCCCACAGATACGCAGTATTTT	CASSPMGHPTDTQYF
TRBD2	TRBV7-2	TRBJ2-1	NA	15	TGTGCCAGCAGCTTAGGCCGGATAGCGGGATATGAGCAGTTCTTC	CASSLGRIAGYEQFF
TRBD1	TRBV27	TRBJ1-5	NA	13	TGTGCCAGCAGGGGACAGTACCATCAGCCCCAGCATTTT	CASRGQYHQPQHF